This TCR beta chain emerged from a study of control samples from healthy donors and cancer patients. CDR1 LNHDA and CDR2 SQIVND come from the germline V gene (reference sequence). Trimming took off 6 bases at V and 1 base at J, with 14 bases between the two ends. The CDR3 covers 15 residues. Method: immunoSEQ multiplex PCR; TCRdb's copy keeps in-frame clones and lacks some. Of fewer than 200,000 clones listed, approximately 96% are singletons. The chain combines TRBV19 with TRBJ2-3; D could derive from TRBD1 or TRBD2 (5 bases each). The sequenced material came from blood. This sequence was found in a woman in her 30s in good health. The CDR3 here is CASSPGRFGTDTQYF. The CDR3 DNA is TGTGCCAGTAGCCCGGGACGGTTCGGCACAGATACGCAGTATTTT. The full variable domain, completed using reference TRBV19 and TRBJ2-3, is DGGITQSPKYLFRKEGQNVTLSCEQNLNHDAMYWYRQDPGQGLRLIYYSQIVNDFQKGDIAEGYSVSREKKESFPLTVTSAQKNPTAFYLCASSPGRFGTDTQYFGPGTRLTVL.